Each of the 21 T cell receptor beta chains below was sequenced from the same sample in a study of OX40 agonist ivuxolimab in advanced cancers. The assay was immunoSEQ multiplex PCR, and TCRdb's table has in-frame clones only and misses some. The data show fewer than 85,000 clones, around 85% seen once. Sample: CD4+ or CD8+ T cells sorted from blood, taken in a trial of the OX40 agonist ivuxolimab. The source is an adult with an advanced solid tumor such as melanoma, head and neck, liver or kidney cancer.

The chain is built from TRBV5-5 and TRBJ1-4; 11 bases match TRBD1. The trim removed 3 bases at V and 8 bases at J, leaving 6 bases unmatched. CDR1 is SGHKS, CDR2 YYEKEE, per germline (reference sequence). The length of the CDR3 is 15 residues. The CDR3 nucleotides read TGTGCCAGCAGCTCATTAGGACAGGGGGCCGAAAAACTGTTTTTT. It is translated as CASSSLGQGAEKLFF.

The CDR3 protein is CASSAGAADTQYF. The CDR3 DNA reads as TGTGCCAGCAGTGCCGGGGCAGCAGATACGCAGTATTTT. The J gene is TRBJ2-3, the V gene TRBV6-5, with D perhaps matching TRBD1 or TRBD2 (5 bases each). Germline CDR1 and CDR2: MNHEY and SVGAGI. Between the trimmed V and J ends, which lost 5 bases and 4 bases, there was a span of 10 bases. This CDR3 spans 13 amino acids.

The genes are TRBV5-1 and TRBJ2-1; 7 bases match TRBD1. With V trimmed by 5 bases and J by 3 bases, 5 bases remained unmatched. The CDR3 has 14 residues. Looked up from germline, CDR1 is SGHRS and CDR2 is YFSETQ. The chain's CDR3 is CASRPGTDYNEQFF. CDR3 nucleotide sequence: TGCGCCAGCAGACCCGGGACAGACTACAATGAGCAGTTCTTC.

This rearrangement joins TRBV30 to TRBJ2-7; the match to TRBD2 covers 7 bases. CDR1 is GTSNPN, CDR2 SVGIG, per germline (reference sequence). The CDR3 contains 18 residues. Trimming cost V 4 bases and J 2 bases; bases outside gene matches: 20. The CDR3 nucleotides are TGTGCCTGGACTCCCGGGTATTCGTCCCTAGCGGCAACCTACGAGCAGTACTTC. This encodes CAWTPGYSSLAATYEQYF.

This clone was picked up a small number of times. This chain joins TRBV4-3 and TRBJ1-6, with 8 bases fitting TRBD1. Germline assignment: CDR1 LGHNA and CDR2 YSLEER. V trimming: 2 bases; J trimming: 9 bases; junction bases outside the gene matches: 6. The CDR3 length is 15 residues. The CDR3 loop reads CASSQLQGEGSPLHF. CDR3 nucleotides: TGCGCCAGCAGCCAATTACAGGGGGAGGGTTCACCCCTCCACTTT.

For the CDR3, the DNA is TGCGCCAGCAGCTTGGCCCGGGGGACTAGCGAGGCAGATACGCAGTATTTT. This codes for CASSLARGTSEADTQYF. The J gene is TRBJ2-3, the V gene TRBV5-1; 10 bases match TRBD2. V was pared by 0 bases and J by 4 bases, with 8 bases of the junction left unmatched. Per germline, CDR1 SGHRS and CDR2 YFSETQ. The CDR3 covers 17 residues. The full variable domain, rest sourced from reference TRBV5-1 and TRBJ2-3, is KAGVTQTPRYLIKTRGQQVTLSCSPISGHRSVSWYQQTPGQGLQFLFEYFSETQRNKGNFPGRFSGRQFSNSRSEMNVSTLELGDSALYLCASSLARGTSEADTQYFGPGTRLTVL.

This clone was detected a few times. This rearrangement joins TRBV2 to TRBJ1-2, with 10 nucleotides matching TRBD1. The CDR3 is 15 amino acids. V lost 6 bases and J lost 3; bases outside the gene matches: 7. The germline gives CDR1 SNHLY, CDR2 FYNNEI. The CDR3 sequence is CASSRDRGFDYGYTF. The DNA of the CDR3 is TGTGCCAGCAGCCGGGACAGGGGCTTCGACTATGGCTACACCTTC.

This chain links TRBV7-9 with TRBJ1-1, with a weak D call TRBD1 (5 bases). Germline V gene sequence: CDR1 SEHNR, CDR2 FQNEAQ (reference sequence). V was pared by 1 base and J by 1 base, with 13 bases between. This CDR3 contains 16 residues. Here the CDR3 DNA reads TGTGCCAGCAGCTTAGAAAGGGGAGCGCGGAACACTGAAGCTTTCTTT. It is translated as CASSLERGARNTEAFF.

The chain couples TRBV15 to TRBJ2-2, with D tentatively TRBD1 (5 bases). Trimming took off 7 bases at V and 7 bases at J, with 16 bases between the two ends. The CDR3 is 14 amino acids. From germline, CDR1 is LNHNV and CDR2 YYDKDF (reference sequence). CDR3 loop: CATNPLRGSGELFF. CDR3 nucleotide sequence: TGTGCCACCAACCCCTTAAGGGGTAGCGGGGAGCTGTTTTTT.

This chain connects TRBV6-1 to TRBJ1-5; D perhaps matches TRBD1 (5 bases). Looked up from germline, CDR1 is MNHNS and CDR2 is SASEGT. The CDR3 extends over 13 amino acids. V was shortened by 11 bases and J by 7 bases, with 18 bases between the two germline ends. CDR3 bases: TGTGCCCATTCGGGGGAGATCGGACAGCCCCAGCATTTT. It encodes CAHSGEIGQPQHF.

The chain couples TRBV10-3 to TRBJ2-7, with D unresolved. Trimming removed 2 bases from V and 1 base from J, with 9 bases in between. The CDR3 is 14 residues long. CDR1 is ENHRY and CDR2 is SYGVKD in the germline V gene. The CDR3 here is CAISEDRDSYEQYF. The CDR3 DNA follows: TGTGCCATCAGTGAGGATAGGGATTCCTACGAGCAGTACTTC.

CDR3 region: CASSDSREVATQYF. For the CDR3, the DNA is TGCGCCAGCAGTGACTCCCGAGAGGTCGCGACCCAGTACTTC. The chain uses TRBV10-1 and TRBJ2-5; no definite D call. The V and J ends lost 3 bases and 7 bases respectively, with 15 bases between them. There are 14 residues in the CDR3. Germline CDR1 reads WNHNN; CDR2 reads SYGVQD (reference sequence).

V and J are TRBV4-3 and TRBJ2-6; perhaps TRBD1 as D (6 bases). Germline CDR1 is LGHNA and CDR2 is YSLEER. This CDR3 has 19 residues. Trimming cost V 4 bases and J 4 bases, with 23 bases left between them. Written as DNA, the CDR3 is TGCGCCAGCAGCCGATCTGACTTCAGGGGTGGAACGGGGGCCAACGTCCTGACTTTC. It translates to CASSRSDFRGGTGANVLTF.

This clone showed up just a few times. The V gene is TRBV10-3, the J gene TRBJ2-1; TRBD2 matches at 8 bases. This CDR3 is built from 12 residues. The germline CDR1 and CDR2 sequences are ENHRY and SYGVKD. The J segment lost 10 bases and the V segment lost 6 bases, leaving 5 bases of the junction unmatched. CDR3 protein: CAISGGAVEQFF. The CDR3 DNA reads TGTGCCATCAGCGGGGGGGCCGTCGAGCAGTTCTTC.

The rearrangement joins TRBV7-8 to TRBJ1-1, with D tentatively TRBD1 (5 bases). V gave up 5 bases and J gave up 0 bases, with 10 bases separating them. Germline values: CDR1 SGHVS, CDR2 FQNEAQ. This CDR3 is 14 amino acids long. CDR3 sequence: CASSRSGVNTEAFF. The CDR3 DNA sequence: TGTGCCAGCAGCCGATCGGGGGTGAACACTGAAGCTTTCTTT.

V and J are TRBV19 and TRBJ2-1; TRBD2 matches at 7 bases. J lost 4 bases, V lost 6 bases, and 6 bases had no gene match. Germline CDR1 reads LNHDA; CDR2 reads SQIVND (reference sequence). The CDR3 totals 14 residues. This CDR3 is CASSLAEGYNEQFF. The CDR3, as DNA: TGTGCCAGTAGCCTAGCGGAGGGTTACAATGAGCAGTTCTTC.

The V call is TRBV2, the J call TRBJ2-7, with 10 nucleotides matching TRBD2. CDR1 SNHLY and CDR2 FYNNEI come from the germline V gene. The CDR3 is 18 amino acids. V was clipped by 6 bases and J by 4 bases; unmatched bases: 18. The CDR3 bases are TGTGCCAGCAGCCCACCCCCGCTAGCGGGGGTCCCGCCTTACGAGCAGTACTTC. Translated, it gives CASSPPPLAGVPPYEQYF.

The chain employs TRBV5-8 and TRBJ1-6; D gene uncertain. Germline CDR1 and CDR2: SGHTS and YDEGEE. The CDR3 loop spans 13 amino acids. With 5 bases removed from V and 7 bases from J, the gap between germline ends came to 10 bases. CDR3 in amino acids: CASSATENSPLHF. The DNA of the CDR3 is TGTGCCAGCAGTGCCACAGAGAATTCACCCCTCCACTTT.

In this sample, this clone turned up a few times. The V and J genes are TRBV27 and TRBJ2-7, with TRBD1 as a possible D gene (5 bases). Trimming took off 10 bases at V and 1 base at J, with 14 bases between the two ends. Germline V gene sequence: CDR1 MNHEY, CDR2 SMNVEV (reference sequence). The CDR3 has 13 amino acids. This CDR3 reads CATSGQKSYEQYF. The CDR3 DNA reads TGTGCCACCTCAGGGCAAAAGTCCTACGAGCAGTACTTC.

This clone is a singleton in its sample. J is TRBJ1-3 and V is TRBV19; D remains ambiguous. Germline CDR1 LNHDA, CDR2 SQIVND (reference sequence). This CDR3 is 14 amino acids long. Trimming stripped 3 bases from V and 1 base from J, with 7 bases between. The CDR3 is CASSIKGSGNTIYF. In DNA form, the CDR3 reads TGTGCCAGTAGTATTAAGGGTTCTGGAAACACCATATATTTT.

The chain has TRBV19 and TRBJ2-7; the D is unclear. The CDR3 is 14 residues long. CDR1 is LNHDA and CDR2 is SQIVND in the germline V gene (reference sequence). Deletions cut 6 bases from V and 3 bases from J, with 15 bases between. DNA for the CDR3: TGTGCCAGTAGCCCCTATGTTACGGACTACGAGCAGTACTTC. Encoded protein: CASSPYVTDYEQYF.